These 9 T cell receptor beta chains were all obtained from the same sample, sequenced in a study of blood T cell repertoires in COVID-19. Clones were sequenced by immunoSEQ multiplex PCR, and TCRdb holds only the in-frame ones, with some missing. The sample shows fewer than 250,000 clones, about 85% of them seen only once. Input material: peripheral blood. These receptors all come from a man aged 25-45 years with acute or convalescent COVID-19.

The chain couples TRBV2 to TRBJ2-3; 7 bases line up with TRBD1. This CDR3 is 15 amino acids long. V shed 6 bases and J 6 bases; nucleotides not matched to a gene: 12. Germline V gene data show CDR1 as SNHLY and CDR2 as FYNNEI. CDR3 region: CASSRHRGRSDTQYF. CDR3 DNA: TGTGCCAGCAGCCGACACAGGGGCCGCTCGGATACGCAGTATTTT.

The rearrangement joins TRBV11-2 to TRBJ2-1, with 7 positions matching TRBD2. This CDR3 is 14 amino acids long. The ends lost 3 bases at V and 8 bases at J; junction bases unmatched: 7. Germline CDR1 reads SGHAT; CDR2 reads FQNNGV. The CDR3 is CASSLYGGVDEQFF. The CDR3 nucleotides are TGTGCCAGCAGCTTGTATGGGGGGGTGGATGAGCAGTTCTTC. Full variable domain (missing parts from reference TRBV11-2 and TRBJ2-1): EAGVAQSPRYKIIEKRQSVAFWCNPISGHATLYWYQQILGQGPKLLIQFQNNGVVDDSQLPKDRFSAERLKGVDSTLKIQPAKLEDSAVYLCASSLYGGVDEQFFGPGTRLTVL.

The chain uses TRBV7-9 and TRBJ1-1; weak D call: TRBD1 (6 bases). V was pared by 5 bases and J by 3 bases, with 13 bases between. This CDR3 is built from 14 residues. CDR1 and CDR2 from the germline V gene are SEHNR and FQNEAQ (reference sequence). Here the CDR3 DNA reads TGTGCCAGCAGCCCCCCGACAGGTTACACTGAAGCTTTCTTT. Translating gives CASSPPTGYTEAFF.

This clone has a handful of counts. DNA for the CDR3: TGTGCCAGCAGCTTAGCAACGGGTAGTGGCACTGAAGCTTTCTTT. As protein: CASSLATGSGTEAFF. The chain combines TRBV7-8 with TRBJ1-1; D is uncertain. The CDR3 has 15 amino acids. Trimming cost V 0 bases and J 4 bases, with 12 bases left between them. Germline values: CDR1 SGHVS, CDR2 FQNEAQ.

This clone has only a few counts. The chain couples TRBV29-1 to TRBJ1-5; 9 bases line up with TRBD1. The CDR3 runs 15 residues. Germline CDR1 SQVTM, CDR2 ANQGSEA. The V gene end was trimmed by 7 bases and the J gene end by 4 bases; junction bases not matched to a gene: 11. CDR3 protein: CSASVGQGPNQPQHF. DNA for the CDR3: TGCAGCGCCAGCGTGGGACAGGGTCCTAATCAGCCCCAGCATTTT.

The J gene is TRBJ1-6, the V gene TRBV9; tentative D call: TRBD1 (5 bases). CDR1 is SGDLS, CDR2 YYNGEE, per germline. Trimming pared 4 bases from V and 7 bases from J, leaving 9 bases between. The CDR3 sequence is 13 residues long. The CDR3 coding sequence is TGTGCCAGCAGCCCACGACAGAATTCACCCCTCCACTTT. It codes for CASSPRQNSPLHF.

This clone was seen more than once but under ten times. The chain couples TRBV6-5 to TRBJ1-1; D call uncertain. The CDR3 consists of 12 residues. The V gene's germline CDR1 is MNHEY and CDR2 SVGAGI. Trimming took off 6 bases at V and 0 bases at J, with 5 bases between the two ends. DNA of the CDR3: TGTGCCAGCAGGTTTATGAACACTGAAGCTTTCTTT. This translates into CASRFMNTEAFF.

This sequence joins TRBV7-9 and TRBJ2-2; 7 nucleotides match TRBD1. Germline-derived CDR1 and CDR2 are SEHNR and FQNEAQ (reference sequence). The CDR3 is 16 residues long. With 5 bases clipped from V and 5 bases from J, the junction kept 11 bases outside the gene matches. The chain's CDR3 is CASSGFTGDRTGELFF. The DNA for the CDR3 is TGTGCCAGCAGCGGGTTTACAGGGGATAGGACCGGGGAGCTGTTTTTT.

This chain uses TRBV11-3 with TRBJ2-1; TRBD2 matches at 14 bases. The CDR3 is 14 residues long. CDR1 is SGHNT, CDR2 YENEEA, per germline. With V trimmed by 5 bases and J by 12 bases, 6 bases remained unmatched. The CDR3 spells CASSPGTSGSRQFF. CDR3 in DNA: TGTGCCAGCAGCCCAGGGACTAGCGGGAGTCGGCAGTTCTTC.